This T cell receptor (beta chain) was found in a study of blood T cell repertoires in COVID-19. Profiling relied on immunoSEQ multiplex PCR, and the TCRdb table lists in-frame clones only, not all of them. The data contain about 39,000 clones, approximately 90% of them singletons. Trimming left V 1 base short and J 4 bases short, with 13 bases between. The CDR3 has 15 amino acids. Germline V lookup: CDR1 SGHVS, CDR2 FNYEAQ. The sequence was obtained from a man aged 60 to 69 with acute or convalescent COVID-19. The J gene is TRBJ1-1, the V gene TRBV7-6, with D possibly being TRBD1 (5 bases). Sequenced material: peripheral blood. The CDR3 protein is CASSLDPGRSTEAFF. In DNA, the CDR3 is TGTGCCAGCAGCTTAGACCCAGGGAGGAGCACTGAAGCTTTCTTT.